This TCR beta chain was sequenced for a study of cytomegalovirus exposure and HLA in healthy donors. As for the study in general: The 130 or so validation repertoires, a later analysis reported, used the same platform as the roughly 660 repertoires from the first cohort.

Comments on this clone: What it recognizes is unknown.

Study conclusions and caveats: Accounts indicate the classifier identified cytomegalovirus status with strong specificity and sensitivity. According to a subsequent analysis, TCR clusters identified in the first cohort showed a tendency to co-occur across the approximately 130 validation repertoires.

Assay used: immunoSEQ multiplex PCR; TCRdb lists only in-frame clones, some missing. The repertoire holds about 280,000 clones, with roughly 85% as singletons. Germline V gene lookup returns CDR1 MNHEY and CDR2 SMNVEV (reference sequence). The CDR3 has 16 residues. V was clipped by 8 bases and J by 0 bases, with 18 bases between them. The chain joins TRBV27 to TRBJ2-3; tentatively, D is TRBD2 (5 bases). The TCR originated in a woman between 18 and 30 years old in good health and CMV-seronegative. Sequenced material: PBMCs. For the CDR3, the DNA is TGTGCCAGCCAGTTCCTGGGAGCTTCTAGCACAGATACGCAGTATTTT. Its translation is CASQFLGASSTDTQYF.